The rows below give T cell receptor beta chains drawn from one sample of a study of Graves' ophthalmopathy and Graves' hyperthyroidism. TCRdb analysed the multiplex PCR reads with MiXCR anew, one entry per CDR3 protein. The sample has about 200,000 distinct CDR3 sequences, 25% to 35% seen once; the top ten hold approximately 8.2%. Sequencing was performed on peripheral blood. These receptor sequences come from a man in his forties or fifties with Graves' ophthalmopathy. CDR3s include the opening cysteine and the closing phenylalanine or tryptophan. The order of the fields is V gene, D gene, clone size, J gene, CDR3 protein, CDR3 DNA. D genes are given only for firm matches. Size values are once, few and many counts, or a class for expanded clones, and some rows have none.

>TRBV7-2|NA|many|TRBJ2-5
CASSLGGTVTQETQYF
TGTGCCAGCAGCTTAGGCGGCACAGTAACTCAAGAGACCCAGTACTTC
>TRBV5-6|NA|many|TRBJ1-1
CASSLEGNLGTEAFF
TGTGCCAGCAGCCTGGAGGGTAACCTGGGGACTGAAGCTTTCTTT
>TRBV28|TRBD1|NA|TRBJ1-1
CASHGQGMNTEAFF
TGTGCCAGCCACGGACAGGGAATGAACACTGAAGCTTTCTTT
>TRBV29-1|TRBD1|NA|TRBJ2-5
CSAGDSQYQETQYF
TGCAGCGCTGGGGACAGTCAGTACCAAGAGACCCAGTACTTC
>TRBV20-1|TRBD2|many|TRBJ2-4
CSAPPGGGDKNIQYF
TGCAGTGCCCCGCCGGGAGGGGGTGACAAAAACATTCAGTACTTC
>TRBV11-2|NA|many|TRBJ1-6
CASSLERTRNSPLHF
TGTGCCAGCAGCTTAGAGAGGACGCGAAATTCACCCCTCCACTTT
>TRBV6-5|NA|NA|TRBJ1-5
CASSYSSRMSNQPQHF
TGTGCCAGCAGTTACTCGAGTCGGATGAGCAATCAGCCCCAGCATTTT
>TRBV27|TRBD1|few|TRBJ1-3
CASRGQGAGNTIYF
TGTGCCAGCAGGGGACAGGGGGCTGGAAACACCATATATTTT
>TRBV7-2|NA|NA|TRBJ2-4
CASSLAGGIQYF
TGTGCCAGCAGCTTAGCCGGAGGCATTCAGTACTTC
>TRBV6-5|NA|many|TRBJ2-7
CASSYRSDPTYEQYF
TGTGCCAGCAGTTATCGTTCGGATCCTACCTACGAGCAGTACTTC
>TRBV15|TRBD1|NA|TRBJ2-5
CATSTRYTGEETQYF
TGTGCCACCAGCACCCGGTACACAGGGGAAGAGACCCAGTACTTC
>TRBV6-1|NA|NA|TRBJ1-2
CASSHSNYGYTF
TGTGCCAGCAGTCATTCTAACTATGGCTACACCTTC
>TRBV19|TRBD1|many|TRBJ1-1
CASSLFRDSRPSAFF
TGTGCCAGTAGTCTCTTCCGGGACAGTCGTCCGTCAGCTTTCTTT
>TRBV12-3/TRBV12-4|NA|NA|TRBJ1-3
CASSGNGNTIYF
TGTGCCAGCAGTGGGAACGGAAACACCATATATTTT
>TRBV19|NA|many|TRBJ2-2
CASRTGTENTGELFF
TGTGCCAGTAGAACCGGGACGGAGAACACCGGGGAGCTGTTTTTT
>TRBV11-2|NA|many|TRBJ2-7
CASSLGVMSSYEQYF
TGTGCCAGCAGCTTAGGGGTTATGAGCTCCTACGAGCAGTACTTC
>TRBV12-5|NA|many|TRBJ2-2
CASAWAGANTGELFF
TGTGCTAGTGCCTGGGCAGGGGCGAACACCGGGGAGCTGTTTTTT
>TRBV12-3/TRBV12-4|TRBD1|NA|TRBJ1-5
CASNYRGALNQPQHF
TGTGCCAGCAATTACAGGGGTGCCCTCAATCAGCCCCAGCATTTT
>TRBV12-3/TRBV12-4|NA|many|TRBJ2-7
CASSSFGTGPYEQYF
TGTGCCAGCAGCTCCTTCGGGACGGGTCCCTACGAGCAGTACTTC
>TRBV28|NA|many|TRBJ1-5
CASSPRRQRNQPQHF
TGTGCCAGCAGTCCCAGGCGACAACGCAATCAGCCCCAGCATTTT
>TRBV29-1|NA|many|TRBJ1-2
CSVESGEALYGYTF
TGCAGCGTTGAATCCGGGGAGGCGCTCTATGGCTACACCTTC
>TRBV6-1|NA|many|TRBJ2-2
CASRTALLSGELFF
TGTGCCAGCAGAACGGCCCTTCTGTCCGGGGAGCTGTTTTTT
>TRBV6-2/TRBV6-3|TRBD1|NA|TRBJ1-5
CASSWGQVGQPQHF
TGTGCCAGCAGTTGGGGACAGGTGGGTCAGCCCCAGCATTTT
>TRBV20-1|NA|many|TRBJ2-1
CSAPRGAHNEQFF
TGCAGTGCTCCCCGTGGCGCCCACAATGAGCAGTTCTTC
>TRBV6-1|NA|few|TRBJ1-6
CATGTPSSYNSPLHF
TGTGCCACCGGGACACCCAGCTCCTATAATTCACCCCTCCACTTT
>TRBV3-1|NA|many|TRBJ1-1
CASSSVGTEAFF
TGTGCCAGCAGCTCAGTGGGCACTGAAGCTTTCTTT
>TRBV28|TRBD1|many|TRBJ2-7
CASSGQGIYEQYF
TGTGCCAGCAGCGGACAGGGCATCTACGAGCAGTACTTC
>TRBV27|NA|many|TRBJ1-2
CASRPERAGVIYGYTF
TGTGCCAGCAGGCCAGAACGGGCAGGGGTTATCTATGGCTACACCTTC
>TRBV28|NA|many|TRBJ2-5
CASNDRGAYQETQYF
TGTGCCAGCAACGACAGAGGGGCCTACCAAGAGACCCAGTACTTC
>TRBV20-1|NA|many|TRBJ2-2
CSAQSAGELFF
TGCAGTGCCCAATCCGCCGGGGAGCTGTTTTTT
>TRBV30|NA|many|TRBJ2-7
CAWSPASHYEQYF
TGTGCCTGGAGCCCTGCTTCCCATTACGAGCAGTACTTC
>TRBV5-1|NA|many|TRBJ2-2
CASQGRTTGELFF
TGCGCCAGCCAGGGACGTACGACCGGGGAGCTGTTTTTT
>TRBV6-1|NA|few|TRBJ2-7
CASSDPFEQYF
TGTGCCAGCAGTGATCCCTTCGAGCAGTACTTC
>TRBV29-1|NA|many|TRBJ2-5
CSALVGVEGTQYF
TGCAGCGCCCTGGTAGGGGTGGAGGGGACCCAGTACTTC
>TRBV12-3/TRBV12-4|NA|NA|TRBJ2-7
CASSFGAAYEQYF
TGTGCCAGCAGTTTTGGGGCTGCCTACGAGCAGTACTTC
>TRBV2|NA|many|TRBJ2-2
CASSDGRRFTGELFF
TGTGCCAGCAGTGACGGGCGGAGGTTCACCGGGGAGCTGTTTTTT
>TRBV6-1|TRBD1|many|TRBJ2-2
CASSEGTGAGELFF
TGTGCCAGCAGTGAAGGGACAGGGGCCGGGGAGCTGTTTTTT
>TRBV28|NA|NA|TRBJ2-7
CASRTDSSSYEQYF
TGTGCCAGCAGGACGGACAGTTCTTCGTACGAGCAGTACTTC
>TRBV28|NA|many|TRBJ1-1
CASKGLAPMNTEAFF
TGTGCCAGCAAGGGCCTAGCCCCCATGAACACTGAAGCTTTCTTT
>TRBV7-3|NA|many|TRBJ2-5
CASSLGVGEEYQETQYF
TGTGCCAGCAGCTTGGGAGTAGGGGAGGAGTACCAAGAGACCCAGTACTTC
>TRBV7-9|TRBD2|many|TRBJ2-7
CASSPPGKLAGAEQYF
TGTGCCAGCAGCCCTCCGGGGAAACTAGCGGGAGCCGAGCAGTACTTC
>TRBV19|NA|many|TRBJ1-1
CASSIRGLGMGTEAFF
TGTGCCAGTAGTATTCGAGGTTTGGGGATGGGCACTGAAGCTTTCTTT
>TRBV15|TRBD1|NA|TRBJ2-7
CATSPRTGYEQYF
TGTGCCACCAGCCCGCGGACAGGCTACGAGCAGTACTTC
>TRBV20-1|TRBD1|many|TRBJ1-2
CSASLGQGAPNYGYTF
TGCAGTGCTAGTTTGGGACAGGGGGCCCCTAACTATGGCTACACCTTC
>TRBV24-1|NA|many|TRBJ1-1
CATSEGGKNTEAFF
TGTGCCACCAGTGAGGGCGGAAAGAACACTGAAGCTTTCTTT
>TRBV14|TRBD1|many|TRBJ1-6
CASSHQTGVSPLHF
TGTGCCAGCAGCCACCAAACAGGGGTCTCACCCCTCCACTTT
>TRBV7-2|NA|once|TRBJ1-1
CASSQGRQMNTEAFF
TGTGCCAGCAGCCAAGGGAGACAGATGAACACTGAAGCTTTCTTT
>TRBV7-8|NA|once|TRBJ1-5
CASSLHRKGNQPQHF
TGTGCCAGCAGCTTACACAGGAAGGGCAATCAGCCCCAGCATTTT